The 17 T cell receptor beta chains below come from one sample, sequenced in a study of cytotoxic CD8 clonotypes in ibrutinib-treated CLL. Only in-frame clones appear in the TCRdb table, and some are missing; sequencing was by immunoSEQ multiplex PCR. The sample includes 300,000 to 350,000 clones, 70% to 80% of them seen just once. The sample here was PBMCs, taken before ibrutinib treatment. Every receptor here comes from a human donor with chronic lymphocytic leukemia.

This clone occurred a few times. The genes are TRBV5-1 and TRBJ2-2; a possible D gene is TRBD1 (7 bases). The CDR3 is 15 amino acids. CDR1 SGHRS and CDR2 YFSETQ come from the germline V gene. Between the trimmed V and J ends, which lost 0 bases and 5 bases, there was a span of 11 bases. The CDR3 here is CASSLAAGGTGELFF. The CDR3 nucleotides are TGCGCCAGCAGCTTGGCTGCAGGGGGGACCGGGGAGCTGTTTTTT.

The CDR3 DNA reads as TGTGCCAGCAACCAAGAAATAAGAAACATTCAGTACTTC. Amino acid sequence: CASNQEIRNIQYF. This chain connects TRBV6-1 to TRBJ2-4, with D hard to call. There are 13 residues in the CDR3. V was clipped by 7 bases and J by 6 bases, with 13 bases between them. The germline V gene has CDR1 MNHNS and CDR2 SASEGT.

Only a few counts were recorded for this clone. CDR3 nucleotides: TGTGCCAGCTCACGCACTAGCGGGAGTAACTACGAGCAGTACTTC. Its protein product is CASSRTSGSNYEQYF. The genes are TRBV18 and TRBJ2-7, with 11 nucleotides matching TRBD2. Germline V CDR1 and CDR2: KGHSH, LQKENI. The CDR3 totals 15 residues. The V and J ends lost 4 bases and 3 bases, in that order; junction bases with no gene match: 5.

The chain uses TRBV7-2 and TRBJ2-7; no clear D. Trimming took 3 bases from V and 5 from J, leaving 17 bases between them. CDR3 length equals 15 residues. Germline CDR1 and CDR2: SGHTA and FQGNSA. The CDR3 protein is CASSFVLGMSDEQYF. CDR3 sequence (DNA): TGTGCCAGCAGCTTTGTTCTCGGTATGAGCGACGAGCAGTACTTC.

The DNA for the CDR3 is TGCGCCAGCAGCCTCGATGGACCCAGGAACGAGCAGTACTTC. It encodes CASSLDGPRNEQYF. The rearrangement links TRBV4-3 to TRBJ2-7; unclear D gene. This CDR3 comprises 14 residues. Looked up from germline, CDR1 is LGHNA and CDR2 is YSLEER. V lost 4 bases and J lost 5, with 15 bases in between.

The count of this clone is one. The chain joins TRBV29-1 to TRBJ1-2; 7 bases align to TRBD1. V dropped 4 bases and J dropped 4; count of bases not matched to a gene: 9. The CDR3 extends over 14 amino acids. Germline V gives CDR1 SQVTM, CDR2 ANQGSEA. CDR3 sequence reads: CSVGRDSRIYGYTF. CDR3 DNA: TGCAGCGTTGGAAGGGACAGCCGCATCTATGGCTACACCTTC.

The rearrangement uses TRBV11-1 and TRBJ2-3; 7 nucleotides match TRBD2. CDR3 length: 15 residues. Trimming cost V 5 bases and J 2 bases; bases outside gene matches: 7. Germline V gives CDR1 SGHAT, CDR2 FQDESV (reference sequence). The CDR3 sequence is CASSPFAGATDTQYF. CDR3 in DNA: TGTGCCAGCAGCCCATTTGCGGGAGCCACAGATACGCAGTATTTT. The entire variable domain, with the rest obtained from reference TRBV11-1 and TRBJ2-3, is as follows: EAEVAQSPRYKITEKSQAVAFWCDPISGHATLYWYRQILGQGPELLVQFQDESVVDDSQLPKDRFSAERLKGVDSTLKIQPAELGDSAMYLCASSPFAGATDTQYFGPGTRLTVL.

This clone was detected once. The chain joins TRBV18 to TRBJ1-1; D is possibly TRBD1 (6 bases). V lost 0 bases to trimming and J lost 0 bases, with 23 bases between them. The CDR3 sequence is 20 residues long. The germline gives CDR1 KGHSH, CDR2 LQKENI. CDR3 sequence (DNA): TGTGCCAGCTCACCACCGGGTTGGAGGACAGATGGCCGTATGAACACTGAAGCTTTCTTT. Encoded protein: CASSPPGWRTDGRMNTEAFF.

Worth noting for this clone: The identical CDR3 is also encoded by other nucleotide sequences in the sample. The chain uses TRBV19 and TRBJ2-1; D is ambiguous. The V gene's germline CDR1 is LNHDA and CDR2 SQIVND (reference sequence). V lost 1 base to trimming and J lost 9 bases, with 4 bases between them. The CDR3 has 11 amino acids. The CDR3 spells CASSIGTEQFF. The CDR3 DNA reads TGTGCCAGTAGTATAGGAACTGAGCAGTTCTTC.

This chain links TRBV18 with TRBJ2-7; 7 bases line up with TRBD2. V lost 6 bases, J lost 3 bases, and 8 bases stayed unmatched. The CDR3 contains 14 residues. Germline loops: CDR1 KGHSH, CDR2 LQKENI. The CDR3 bases are TGTGCCAGCTCCCTCGCGGCGGGAGACTACGAGCAGTACTTC. Translation: CASSLAAGDYEQYF.

This chain links TRBV9 with TRBJ2-2; D remains ambiguous. The CDR3 totals 14 residues. Trimming pared 1 base from V and 6 bases from J, leaving 10 bases between. Germline V gene sequence: CDR1 SGDLS, CDR2 YYNGEE. The CDR3 DNA sequence: TGTGCCAGCAGCGTATACTCCTTGTCCGGGGAGCTGTTTTTT. Translation: CASSVYSLSGELFF.

This clone was detected once. The chain links TRBV27 to TRBJ1-1; D gene uncertain. Germline CDR1 reads MNHEY; CDR2 reads SMNVEV (reference sequence). The CDR3 length is 12 residues. V was cut by 5 bases and J by 6 bases, with 10 bases left in between. CDR3 region: CASSPGFPEAFF. The CDR3 coding sequence is TGTGCCAGCAGTCCCGGTTTCCCTGAAGCTTTCTTT.

This rearrangement joins TRBV18 to TRBJ1-3; the match to TRBD1 covers 7 bases. The junction had 2 bases not matched to a gene; V was cut back by 3 bases and J by 3 bases. CDR1 KGHSH and CDR2 LQKENI come from the germline V gene. The CDR3 is 14 residues long. The chain's CDR3 is CASSPGQIGNTIYF. The CDR3 DNA sequence: TGTGCCAGCTCACCGGGACAGATTGGAAACACCATATATTTT.

The genes are TRBV29-1 and TRBJ2-1; 12 positions agree with TRBD1. J was trimmed by 7 bases and V by 7 bases; bases with no gene match: 8. This CDR3 is 14 amino acids long. The germline gives CDR1 SQVTM, CDR2 ANQGSEA. The CDR3 here is CSAGTGGLGNEQFF. Written as DNA, the CDR3 is TGCAGCGCCGGGACAGGGGGCCTTGGGAATGAGCAGTTCTTC.

The rearrangement joins TRBV27 to TRBJ1-2; TRBD1 might be the D (6 bases). Germline lookup yields CDR1 MNHEY and CDR2 SMNVEV (reference sequence). V lost 2 bases and J lost 4, with 26 bases in between. This CDR3 has 19 residues. The CDR3 DNA sequence: TGTGCCAGCAGTTTAACAGCCTTGGCGTCGCGGGGGGGCGTCTATGGCTACACCTTC. The encoded protein is CASSLTALASRGGVYGYTF.

This chain links TRBV4-3 with TRBJ2-1; TRBD2 is a possible D gene (6 bases). Between the trimmed V and J ends, which lost 0 bases and 3 bases, there was a span of 15 bases. Looked up from germline, CDR1 is LGHNA and CDR2 is YSLEER. The CDR3 has 17 residues. CDR3 protein: CASSQDAGGIIYNEQFF. The DNA of the CDR3 is TGCGCCAGCAGCCAAGATGCGGGCGGGATTATCTACAATGAGCAGTTCTTC.

The V call is TRBV19, the J call TRBJ1-1; D perhaps matches TRBD1 (5 bases). V lost 3 bases to trimming and J lost 3 bases, with 14 bases between them. The CDR3 covers 15 residues. The germline V gene encodes CDR1 LNHDA and CDR2 SQIVND (reference sequence). For the CDR3, the DNA is TGTGCCAGTAGTATTCAGTCACGAGGGGACACTGAAGCTTTCTTT. It codes for CASSIQSRGDTEAFF.